What follows are 2 T cell receptor beta chains derived from one specimen sequenced in a study of blood T cell repertoires in COVID-19. This table comes from immunoSEQ multiplex PCR, and its TCRdb copy is limited to in-frame clones, with some not included. The sample yields 80,000 to 95,000 clones, roughly 89% seen once. Sequenced input: peripheral blood. The receptors shown here come from a woman in her seventies with acute or convalescent COVID-19.

The chain carries TRBV5-1 and TRBJ1-1, with 11 bases identical to TRBD1. Per the germline V gene, CDR1 is SGHRS and CDR2 is YFSETQ. This CDR3 region has 15 residues. The J segment lost 4 bases and the V segment lost 5 bases, leaving 7 bases of the junction unmatched. This CDR3 reads CASRFTGTGGTEAFF. The CDR3 DNA sequence: TGCGCCAGCAGGTTCACCGGGACAGGGGGCACTGAAGCTTTCTTT.

The sample holds one count of this clone. This chain links TRBV6-1 with TRBJ1-2; 7 nucleotides agree with TRBD1. The V and J ends lost 0 bases and 8 bases, in that order; junction bases with no gene match: 9. Germline assignment: CDR1 MNHNS and CDR2 SASEGT. This CDR3 spans 15 amino acids. The CDR3 DNA follows: TGTGCCAGCAGTGAAGCGCGACAGGGAGATAGAGGCTACACCTTC. Protein product: CASSEARQGDRGYTF.